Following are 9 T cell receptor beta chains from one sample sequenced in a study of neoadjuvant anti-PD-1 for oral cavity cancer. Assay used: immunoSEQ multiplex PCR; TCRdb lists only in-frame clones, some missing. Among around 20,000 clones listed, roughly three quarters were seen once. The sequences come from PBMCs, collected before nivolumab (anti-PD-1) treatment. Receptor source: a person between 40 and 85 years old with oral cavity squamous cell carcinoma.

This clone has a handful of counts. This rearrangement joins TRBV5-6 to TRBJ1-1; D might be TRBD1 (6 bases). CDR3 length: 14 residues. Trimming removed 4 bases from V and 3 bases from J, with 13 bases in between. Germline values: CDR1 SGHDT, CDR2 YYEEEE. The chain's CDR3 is CASSPGVRYTEAFF. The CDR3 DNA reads TGTGCCAGCAGCCCAGGGGTGCGGTACACTGAAGCTTTCTTT. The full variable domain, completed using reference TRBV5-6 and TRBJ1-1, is DAGVTQSPTHLIKTRGQQVTLRCSPKSGHDTVSWYQQALGQGPQFIFQYYEEEERQRGNFPDRFSGHQFPNYSSELNVNALLLGDSALYLCASSPGVRYTEAFFGQGTRLTVV.

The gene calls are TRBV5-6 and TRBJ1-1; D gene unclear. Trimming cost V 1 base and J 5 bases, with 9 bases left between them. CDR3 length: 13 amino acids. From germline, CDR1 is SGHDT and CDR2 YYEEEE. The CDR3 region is CASSLRGGTEAFF. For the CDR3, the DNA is TGTGCCAGCAGCTTGCGAGGAGGGACTGAAGCTTTCTTT.

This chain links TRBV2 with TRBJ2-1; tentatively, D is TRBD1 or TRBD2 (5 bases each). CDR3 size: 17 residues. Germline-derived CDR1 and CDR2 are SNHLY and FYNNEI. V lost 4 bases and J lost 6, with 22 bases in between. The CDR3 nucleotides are TGTGCCAGCAGTGCTTACTCGGGACCCTCATCGGGCAATGAGCAGTTCTTC. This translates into CASSAYSGPSSGNEQFF.

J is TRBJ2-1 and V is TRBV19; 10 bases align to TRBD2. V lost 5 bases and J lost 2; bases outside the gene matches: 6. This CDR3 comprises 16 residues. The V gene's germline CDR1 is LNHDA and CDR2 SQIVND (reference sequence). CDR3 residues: CASSAISGRAYNEQFF. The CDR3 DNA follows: TGTGCCAGTAGTGCCATAAGCGGGAGGGCCTACAATGAGCAGTTCTTC.

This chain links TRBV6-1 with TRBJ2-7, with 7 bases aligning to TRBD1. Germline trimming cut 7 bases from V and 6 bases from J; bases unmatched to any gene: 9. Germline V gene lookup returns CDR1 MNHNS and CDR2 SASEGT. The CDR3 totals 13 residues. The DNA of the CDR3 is TGTGCCAGCACGTCGCGCCCAGGGGGCGAGCAGTACTTC. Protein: CASTSRPGGEQYF.

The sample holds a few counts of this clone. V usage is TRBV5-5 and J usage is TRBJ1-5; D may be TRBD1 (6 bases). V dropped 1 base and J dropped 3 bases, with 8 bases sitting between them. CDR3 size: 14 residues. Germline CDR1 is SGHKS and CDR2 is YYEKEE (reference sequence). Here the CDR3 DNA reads TGTGCCAGCAGCTTGAGGGGACACAATCAGCCCCAGCATTTT. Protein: CASSLRGHNQPQHF.

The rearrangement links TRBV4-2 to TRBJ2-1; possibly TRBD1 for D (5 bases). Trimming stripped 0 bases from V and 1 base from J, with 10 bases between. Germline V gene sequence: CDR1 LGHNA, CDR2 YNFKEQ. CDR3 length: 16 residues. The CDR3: CASSQDPRVSYNEQFF. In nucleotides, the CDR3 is TGTGCCAGCAGCCAAGATCCCAGGGTTTCCTACAATGAGCAGTTCTTC.

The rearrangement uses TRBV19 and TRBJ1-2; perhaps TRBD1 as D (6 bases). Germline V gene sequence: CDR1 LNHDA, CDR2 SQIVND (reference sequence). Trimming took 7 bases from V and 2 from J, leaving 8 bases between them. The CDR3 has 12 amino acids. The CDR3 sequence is CASNRVNYGYTF. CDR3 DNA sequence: TGTGCCAGTAACAGGGTGAACTATGGCTACACCTTC.

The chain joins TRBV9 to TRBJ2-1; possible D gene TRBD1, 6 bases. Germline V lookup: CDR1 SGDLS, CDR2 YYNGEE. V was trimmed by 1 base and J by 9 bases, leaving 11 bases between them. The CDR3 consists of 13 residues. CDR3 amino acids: CASSVRQGGEQFF. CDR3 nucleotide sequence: TGTGCCAGCAGCGTAAGGCAAGGGGGTGAGCAGTTCTTC.